This note documents a single T cell receptor (beta chain) sequence. The data were obtained in a study of cytomegalovirus exposure and HLA in healthy donors. The CDR3 sequence is 16 residues long. Looked up from germline, CDR1 is LNHDA and CDR2 is SQIVND (reference sequence). Trimming took 1 base from V and 4 from J; bases not matched to a gene: 8. It was with 60 Vbeta and 13 Jbeta primers that the PCR ran. Libraries were prepared by immunoSEQ multiplex PCR; TCRdb keeps only in-frame clonotypes and omits some of them. The table includes approximately 200,000 clones, 74% detected once. The TCR originated in a woman in her twenties or thirties in good health and CMV-seropositive. The sample taken for sequencing was PBMCs. V usage is TRBV19 and J usage is TRBJ2-5; 8 nucleotides agree with TRBD2. The DNA of the CDR3 is TGTGCCAGTAGTATAGGTGGTTCGCGGGGGGCAGAGACCCAGTACTTC. Translating gives CASSIGGSRGAETQYF.